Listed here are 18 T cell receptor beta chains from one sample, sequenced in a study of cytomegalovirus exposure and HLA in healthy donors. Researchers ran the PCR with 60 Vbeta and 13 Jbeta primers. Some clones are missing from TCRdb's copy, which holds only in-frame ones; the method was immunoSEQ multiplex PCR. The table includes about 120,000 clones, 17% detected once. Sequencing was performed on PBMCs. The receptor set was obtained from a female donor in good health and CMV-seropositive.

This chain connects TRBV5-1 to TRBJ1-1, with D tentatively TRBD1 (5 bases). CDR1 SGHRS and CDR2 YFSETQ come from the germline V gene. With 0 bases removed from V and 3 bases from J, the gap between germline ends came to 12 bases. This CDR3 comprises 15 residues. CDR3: CASSLAQGQDTEAFF. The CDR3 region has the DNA TGCGCCAGCAGCTTGGCCCAGGGTCAAGACACTGAAGCTTTCTTT.

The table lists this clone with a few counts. CDR3 sequence (DNA): TGTGCCAGCAGTGAGCGGACAGGGTGGAACACTGAAGCTTTCTTT. Encoded protein: CASSERTGWNTEAFF. This sequence joins TRBV28 and TRBJ1-1, with 8 bases lining up with TRBD1. Losses at the gene ends were 5 bases for V and 1 base for J; bases not matched to a gene: 6. This CDR3 has 15 amino acids. CDR1 is MDHEN, CDR2 SYDVKM, per germline.

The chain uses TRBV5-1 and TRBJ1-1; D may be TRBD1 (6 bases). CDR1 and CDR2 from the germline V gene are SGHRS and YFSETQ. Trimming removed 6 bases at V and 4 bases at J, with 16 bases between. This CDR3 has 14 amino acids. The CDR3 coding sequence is TGCGCCAGCACCCCGGGCGGGGGGGCCACTGAAGCTTTCTTT. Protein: CASTPGGGATEAFF.

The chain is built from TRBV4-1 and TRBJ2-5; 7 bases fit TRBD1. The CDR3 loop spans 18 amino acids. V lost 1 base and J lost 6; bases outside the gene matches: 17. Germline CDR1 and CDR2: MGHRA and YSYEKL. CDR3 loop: CASSQGGDSIVWSQTQYF. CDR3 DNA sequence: TGCGCCAGCAGCCAAGGAGGGGACAGCATAGTTTGGTCACAGACCCAGTACTTC.

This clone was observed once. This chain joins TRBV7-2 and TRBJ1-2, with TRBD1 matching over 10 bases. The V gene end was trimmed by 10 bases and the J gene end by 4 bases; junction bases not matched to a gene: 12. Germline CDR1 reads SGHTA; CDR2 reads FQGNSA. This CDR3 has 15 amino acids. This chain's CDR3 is CAISIRTGGGYGYTF. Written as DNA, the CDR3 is TGTGCCATCTCCATCCGGACAGGGGGGGGCTATGGCTACACCTTC.

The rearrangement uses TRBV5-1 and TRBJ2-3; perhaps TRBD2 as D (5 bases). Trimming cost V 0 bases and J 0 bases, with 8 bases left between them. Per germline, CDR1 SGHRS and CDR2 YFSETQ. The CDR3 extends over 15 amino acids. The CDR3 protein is CASSLERSSTDTQYF. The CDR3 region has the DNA TGCGCCAGCAGCTTGGAGCGGTCTAGCACAGATACGCAGTATTTT.

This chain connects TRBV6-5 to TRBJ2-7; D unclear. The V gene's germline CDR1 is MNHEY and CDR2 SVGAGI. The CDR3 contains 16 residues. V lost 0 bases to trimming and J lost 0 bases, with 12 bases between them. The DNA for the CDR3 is TGTGCCAGCAGTTACTCGCGCAACAGTCCCTCCTACGAGCAGTACTTC. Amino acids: CASSYSRNSPSYEQYF.

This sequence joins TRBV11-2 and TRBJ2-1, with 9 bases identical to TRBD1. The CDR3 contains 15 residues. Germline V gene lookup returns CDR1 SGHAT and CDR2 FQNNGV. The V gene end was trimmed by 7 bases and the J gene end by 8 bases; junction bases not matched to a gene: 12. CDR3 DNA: TGTGCCAGCATTTGGGCGGGACAGGGAGGCGATGAGCAGTTCTTC. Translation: CASIWAGQGGDEQFF.

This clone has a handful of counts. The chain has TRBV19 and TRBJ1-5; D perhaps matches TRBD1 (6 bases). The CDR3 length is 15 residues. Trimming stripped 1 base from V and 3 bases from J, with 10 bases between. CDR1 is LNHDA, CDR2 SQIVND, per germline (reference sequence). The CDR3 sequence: CASSIGTETNQPQHF. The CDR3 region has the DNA TGTGCCAGTAGTATAGGGACAGAGACCAATCAGCCCCAGCATTTT. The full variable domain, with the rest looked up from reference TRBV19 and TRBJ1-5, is DGGITQSPKYLFRKEGQNVTLSCEQNLNHDAMYWYRQDPGQGLRLIYYSQIVNDFQKGDIAEGYSVSREKKESFPLTVTSAQKNPTAFYLCASSIGTETNQPQHFGDGTRLSIL.

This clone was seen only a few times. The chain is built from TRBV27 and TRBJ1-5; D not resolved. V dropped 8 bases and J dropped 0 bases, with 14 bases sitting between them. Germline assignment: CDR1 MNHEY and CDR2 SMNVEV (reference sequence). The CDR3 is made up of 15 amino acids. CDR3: CASGQTPYSNQPQHF. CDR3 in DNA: TGTGCCAGCGGCCAAACACCGTATAGCAATCAGCCCCAGCATTTT.

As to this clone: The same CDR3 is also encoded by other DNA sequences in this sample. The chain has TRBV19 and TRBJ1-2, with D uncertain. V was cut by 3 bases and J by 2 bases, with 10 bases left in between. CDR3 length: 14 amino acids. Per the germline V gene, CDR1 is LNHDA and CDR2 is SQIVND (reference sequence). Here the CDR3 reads CASSIRGANYGYTF. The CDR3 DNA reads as TGTGCCAGTAGTATCAGAGGAGCGAACTATGGCTACACCTTC.

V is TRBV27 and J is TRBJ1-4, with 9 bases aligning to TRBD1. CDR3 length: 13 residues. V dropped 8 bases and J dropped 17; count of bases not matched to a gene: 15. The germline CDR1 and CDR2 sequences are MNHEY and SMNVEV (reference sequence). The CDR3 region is CASGTGTAEGLFF. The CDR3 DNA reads TGTGCCAGCGGGACAGGGACGGCGGAGGGGTTATTTTTT.

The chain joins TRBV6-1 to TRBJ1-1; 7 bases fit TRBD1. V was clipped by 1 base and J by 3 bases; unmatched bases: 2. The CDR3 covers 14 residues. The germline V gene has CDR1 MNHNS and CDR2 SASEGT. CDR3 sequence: CASSEDRGDTEAFF. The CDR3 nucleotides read TGTGCCAGCAGTGAAGACAGGGGCGACACTGAAGCTTTCTTT.

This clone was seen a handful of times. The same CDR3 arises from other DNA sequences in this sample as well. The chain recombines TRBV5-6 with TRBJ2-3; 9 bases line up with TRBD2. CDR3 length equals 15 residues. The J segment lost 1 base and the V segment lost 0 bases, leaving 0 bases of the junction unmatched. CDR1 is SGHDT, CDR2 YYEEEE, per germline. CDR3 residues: CASSLVAGGTDTQYF. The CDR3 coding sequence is TGTGCCAGCAGCTTGGTAGCGGGAGGCACAGATACGCAGTATTTT.

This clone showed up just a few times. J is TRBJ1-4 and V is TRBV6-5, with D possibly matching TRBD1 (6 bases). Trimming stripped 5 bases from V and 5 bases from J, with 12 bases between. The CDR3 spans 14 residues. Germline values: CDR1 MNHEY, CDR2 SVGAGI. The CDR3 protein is CASSRTAKNEKLFF. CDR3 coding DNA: TGTGCCAGCAGTCGGACAGCAAAGAATGAAAAACTGTTTTTT.

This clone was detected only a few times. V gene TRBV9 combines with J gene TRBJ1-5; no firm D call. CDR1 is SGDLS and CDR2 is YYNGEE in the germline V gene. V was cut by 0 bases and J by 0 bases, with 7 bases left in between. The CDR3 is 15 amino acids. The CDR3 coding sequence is TGTGCCAGCAGCGTAGGTGGGCGTAGCAATCAGCCCCAGCATTTT. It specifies CASSVGGRSNQPQHF.

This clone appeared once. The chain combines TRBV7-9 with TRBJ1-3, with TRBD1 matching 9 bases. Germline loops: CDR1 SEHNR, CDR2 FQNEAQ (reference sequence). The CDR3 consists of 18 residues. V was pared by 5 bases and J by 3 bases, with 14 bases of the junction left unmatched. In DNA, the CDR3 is TGTGCCAGCAGCACTACAGGGGGCGTCTCTCCATTTGGAAACACCATATATTTT. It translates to CASSTTGGVSPFGNTIYF.

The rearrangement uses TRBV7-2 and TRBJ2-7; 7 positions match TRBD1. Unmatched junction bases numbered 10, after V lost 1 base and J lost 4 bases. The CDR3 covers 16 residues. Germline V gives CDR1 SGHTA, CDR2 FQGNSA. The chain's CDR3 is CASSLGAWDSAYEQYF. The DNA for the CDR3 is TGTGCCAGCAGCTTAGGAGCGTGGGACAGTGCGTACGAGCAGTACTTC.